This TCR beta chain was found in a study of OX40 agonist ivuxolimab in advanced cancers. Sequencing used immunoSEQ multiplex PCR; TCRdb keeps in-frame clones, though not all of them. This table holds about 77,000 clones, around four fifths found once. V dropped 1 base and J dropped 4 bases, with 8 bases sitting between them. Per germline, CDR1 SGHTA and CDR2 FQGNSA. This CDR3 comprises 14 residues. The chain carries TRBV7-2 and TRBJ1-5; D is undetermined. Sample: CD4+ or CD8+ T cells sorted from blood, taken in a trial of the OX40 agonist ivuxolimab. The TCR was taken from an adult with an advanced solid tumor such as melanoma, head and neck, liver or kidney cancer. The DNA for the CDR3 is TGTGCCAGCAGCTTAGACCATGGGAATCAGCCCCAGCATTTT. Encoded protein: CASSLDHGNQPQHF.